These 14 T cell receptor beta chains share one sample of origin, sequenced in a study of cytomegalovirus exposure and HLA in healthy donors. This PCR relied on a set of 60 Vbeta primers and 13 Jbeta primers. TCRdb's table, derived via immunoSEQ multiplex PCR, lists solely in-frame clones and lacks some. The sample includes about 140,000 clones, around 75% of them seen just once. The specimen was PBMCs. Receptor source: a male donor in good health and CMV-seronegative.

This clone was observed a few times. This chain links TRBV10-3 with TRBJ2-3; TRBD2 is a possible D gene (5 bases). The CDR3 has 14 amino acids. CDR1 is ENHRY, CDR2 SYGVKD, per germline. The V end lost 4 bases, the J end lost 2 bases, and 10 bases lay between the germline ends. The CDR3 region is CAISGTGVTDTQYF. The CDR3 DNA follows: TGTGCCATCAGTGGGACTGGGGTCACAGATACGCAGTATTTT.

This clone was picked up a small number of times. V gene TRBV7-9 combines with J gene TRBJ1-2; 7 nucleotides line up with TRBD1. Germline V gene lookup returns CDR1 SEHNR and CDR2 FQNEAQ (reference sequence). After removal of 5 bases from V and 2 bases from J, the junction contained 5 bases not matched to a gene. The CDR3 totals 14 residues. The DNA of the CDR3 is TGTGCCAGCAGCGCGCAGACAGGGAACTATGGCTACACCTTC. Residues: CASSAQTGNYGYTF.

This chain's CDR3 is CASSSQPGQGAYEQYF. The CDR3 DNA reads TGTGCCAGCAGCTCCCAACCGGGACAGGGGGCCTACGAGCAGTACTTC. The V and J genes are TRBV5-6 and TRBJ2-7; 11 bases are a match to TRBD1. CDR3 length: 16 residues. V shed 3 bases and J 2 bases; nucleotides not matched to a gene: 7. Germline CDR1 SGHDT, CDR2 YYEEEE. Looking up the rest from reference TRBV5-6 and TRBJ2-7 gives the full variable domain: DAGVTQSPTHLIKTRGQQVTLRCSPKSGHDTVSWYQQALGQGPQFIFQYYEEEERQRGNFPDRFSGHQFPNYSSELNVNALLLGDSALYLCASSSQPGQGAYEQYFGPGTRLTVT.

The chain is built from TRBV7-6 and TRBJ2-3; 7 bases line up with TRBD2. In germline, CDR1 is SGHVS, CDR2 FNYEAQ. This CDR3 is built from 17 residues. Unmatched junction bases numbered 11, after V lost 3 bases and J lost 2 bases. CDR3 in DNA: TGTGCCAGCAGCTTTTTTAGGCTAGCGGCTGACACAGATACGCAGTATTTT. It encodes CASSFFRLAADTDTQYF.

The chain carries TRBV28 and TRBJ2-6; D is unclear. Between the trimmed V and J ends, which lost 5 bases and 0 bases, there was a span of 8 bases. Looked up from germline, CDR1 is MDHEN and CDR2 is SYDVKM. This CDR3 contains 15 residues. The CDR3 sequence is CASSEVDSGANVLTF. CDR3 nucleotide sequence: TGTGCCAGCAGTGAGGTGGACTCTGGGGCCAACGTCCTGACTTTC.

The chain joins TRBV7-2 to TRBJ1-5; TRBD1 aligns across 7 bases. CDR1 SGHTA and CDR2 FQGNSA come from the germline V gene. V lost 2 bases to trimming and J lost 5 bases; unmatched junction nucleotides: 6. The CDR3 is 15 amino acids. Here the CDR3 DNA reads TGTGCCAGCAGCTTATCGACAGGGAATTATCAGCCCCAGCATTTT. It is translated as CASSLSTGNYQPQHF.

The chain is built from TRBV6-5 and TRBJ2-1; no clear D. The CDR3 sequence is 12 residues long. Trimming pared 6 bases from V and 0 bases from J, leaving 3 bases between. In germline, CDR1 is MNHEY, CDR2 SVGAGI. The CDR3 bases are TGTGCCAGCAGGAGCTCCTACAATGAGCAGTTCTTC. Translated: CASRSSYNEQFF.

V and J are TRBV5-6 and TRBJ2-1; 14 bases match TRBD2. Germline V gene lookup returns CDR1 SGHDT and CDR2 YYEEEE. The V gene end was trimmed by 4 bases and the J gene end by 14 bases; junction bases not matched to a gene: 8. The CDR3 runs 14 residues. The CDR3 spells CASSLRTSGRNKFF. For the CDR3, the DNA is TGTGCCAGCAGCCTAAGGACTAGCGGGAGGAATAAGTTCTTC.

This rearrangement joins TRBV27 to TRBJ2-2; 7 bases align to TRBD1. V lost 9 bases, J lost 7 bases, and 14 bases stayed unmatched. Per germline, CDR1 MNHEY and CDR2 SMNVEV (reference sequence). This CDR3 has 15 amino acids. This CDR3 is CARKNRGEVIGELFF. CDR3 in DNA: TGTGCCAGGAAAAACAGGGGTGAAGTTATCGGGGAGCTGTTTTTT.

This rearrangement joins TRBV6-5 to TRBJ2-7; the D is unclear. This CDR3 region has 14 residues. V was trimmed by 3 bases and J by 7 bases, leaving 16 bases between them. Per germline, CDR1 MNHEY and CDR2 SVGAGI. The CDR3 here is CASSYSQERREQYF. CDR3 DNA: TGTGCCAGCAGTTATAGTCAGGAAAGACGGGAGCAGTACTTC.

About this clone itself: One end of the junction varies from germline; a read error may be responsible. The genes are TRBV5-1 and TRBJ2-1; 11 bases line up with TRBD2. CDR3 length equals 15 residues. Germline CDR1 and CDR2: SGHRS and YFSETQ. The CDR3 protein is CASSFYSGRVDEQLF. As DNA, the CDR3 is TGCGCCAGCAGCTTTTATAGCGGGAGGGTGGATGAGCAGCTCTTC. Full variable domain (rest looked up from reference TRBV5-1 and TRBJ2-1): KAGVTQTPRYLIKTRGQQVTLSCSPISGHRSVSWYQQTPGQGLQFLFEYFSETQRNKGNFPGRFSGRQFSNSRSEMNVSTLELGDSALYLCASSFYSGRVDEQLFGPGTRLTVL.

The chain couples TRBV7-9 to TRBJ1-1; tentative D call: TRBD1 (5 bases). The CDR3 runs 12 residues. Deletions cut 3 bases from V and 3 bases from J, with 5 bases between. Per the germline V gene, CDR1 is SEHNR and CDR2 is FQNEAQ (reference sequence). This CDR3 reads CASSLTDTEAFF. CDR3 in DNA: TGTGCCAGCAGCTTGACAGACACTGAAGCTTTCTTT.

This chain uses TRBV5-1 with TRBJ2-1, with D unresolved. Germline values: CDR1 SGHRS, CDR2 YFSETQ. The CDR3 runs to 13 residues. V gave up 3 bases and J gave up 8 bases, with 12 bases separating them. Here the CDR3 DNA reads TGCGCCAGCAGCTCCGAACCGGCGGATGAGCAGTTCTTC. Its translation: CASSSEPADEQFF.

The V gene is TRBV30, the J gene TRBJ2-3, with TRBD1 as a possible D gene (6 bases). The CDR3 consists of 12 residues. In germline, CDR1 is GTSNPN, CDR2 SVGIG (reference sequence). Trimming left V 5 bases short and J 4 bases short, with 10 bases between. CDR3 amino acids: CAWGGSPDTQYF. For the CDR3, the DNA is TGTGCCTGGGGGGGCAGCCCAGATACGCAGTATTTT. The complete variable domain, with remaining parts taken from reference TRBV30 and TRBJ2-3, reads SQTIHQWPATLVQPVGSPLSLECTVEGTSNPNLYWYRQAAGRGLQLLFYSVGIGQISSEVPQNLSASRPQDRQFILSSKKLLLSDSGFYLCAWGGSPDTQYFGPGTRLTVL.